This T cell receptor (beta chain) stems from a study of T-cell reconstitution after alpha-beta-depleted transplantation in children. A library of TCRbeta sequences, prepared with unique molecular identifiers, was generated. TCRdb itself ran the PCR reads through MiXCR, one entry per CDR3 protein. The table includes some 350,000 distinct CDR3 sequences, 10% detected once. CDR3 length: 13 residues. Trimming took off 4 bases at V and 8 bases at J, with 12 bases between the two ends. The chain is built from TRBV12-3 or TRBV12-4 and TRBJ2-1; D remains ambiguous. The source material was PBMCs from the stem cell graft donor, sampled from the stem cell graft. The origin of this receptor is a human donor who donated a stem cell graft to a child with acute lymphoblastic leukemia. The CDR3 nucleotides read TGTGCCAGCAGTTCCGCTAAGGACGATGAGCAGTTCTTC. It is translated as CASSSAKDDEQFF.